There are a few counts of the clone carrying this T cell receptor (beta chain). Its target is unknown. The sample belongs to a study of identical twins. Through template switching, a universal primer site was introduced, and the cDNA contained unique molecular identifiers. TCRdb recomputed calls from the 5' RACE reads with MiXCR, one row per CDR3 protein. Seen here are 450,000 or so distinct CDR3 sequences, 14% observed once, and the top ten hold roughly 0.5%. Study-level results: Cord blood beta clonotypes present at high abundance carried fewer insertions; no such pattern appeared in memory repertoires. Conclusions leaned on cross-sectional statistical analysis and did not track the same donors over time.

The length of the CDR3 is 15 residues. CDR1 is DFQATT and CDR2 is SNEGSKA in the germline V gene (reference sequence). V lost 0 bases to trimming and J lost 4 bases, with 13 bases between them. Another study also made use of these data, one on yellow fever vaccine responses in identical twins.

The chain employs TRBV20-1 and TRBJ2-1; D is ambiguous. Sequenced: CD4+ T cells sorted from blood. The TCR originated in a woman under 30 in good health. CDR3 bases: TGCAGTGCTAGAGATCGGACCCGCGCTTACAATGAGCAGTTCTTC. Its protein is CSARDRTRAYNEQFF.